This T cell receptor (beta chain) was documented in a study of regulatory T cells in long-lasting Graves disease. Time point described: persistent/refractory GD, antithyroid drugs over 5 years with positive TRAb. Preparation of the TCR library used RNA extracted from PBMCs. Study-wide points: Favored usage of TRBV28, TRBJ1-2 and TRBJ2-5 was recorded in persistent disease. Persistent patients had a count of shared public clonotypes (approximately 3,000) that exceeded that of new patients (approximately 1,000).

Through Arm-PCR of CDR3 regions and iRepertoire HTBI primers, TCR beta libraries were built. In TCRdb, the multiplex PCR reads were re-called with MiXCR into one record per CDR3 protein. In the table there are about 310,000 distinct CDR3 sequences, 22% of which are singletons. CDR3 length: 17 amino acids. Germline V gene data show CDR1 as LGHNA and CDR2 as YNFKEQ. With 2 bases clipped from V and 5 bases from J, the junction kept 9 bases outside the gene matches. A word on this clonotype: Antigen: not known.

V and J are TRBV4-2 and TRBJ2-4, with TRBD1 matching 10 bases. Sequenced material: peripheral blood mononuclear cells (PBMCs), taken when the disease was refractory, from a patient treated with antithyroid drugs. The sequence was obtained from a female donor with Graves disease. CDR3 sequence (DNA): TGTGCCAGCAGCCAACAACGAGGACAGGGGGTCCAAAACATTCAGTACTTC. Its translation is CASSQQRGQGVQNIQYF.